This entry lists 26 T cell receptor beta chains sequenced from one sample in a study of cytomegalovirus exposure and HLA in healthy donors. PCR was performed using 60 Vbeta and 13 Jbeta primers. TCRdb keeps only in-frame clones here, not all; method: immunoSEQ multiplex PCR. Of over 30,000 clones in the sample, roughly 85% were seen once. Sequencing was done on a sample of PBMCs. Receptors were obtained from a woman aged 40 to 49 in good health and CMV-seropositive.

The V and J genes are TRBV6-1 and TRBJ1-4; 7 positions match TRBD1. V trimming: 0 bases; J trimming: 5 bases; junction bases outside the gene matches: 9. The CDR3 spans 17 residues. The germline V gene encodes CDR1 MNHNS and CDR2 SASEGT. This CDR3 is CASSEALPGGANEKLFF. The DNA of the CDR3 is TGTGCCAGCAGTGAAGCGTTACCAGGGGGTGCCAATGAAAAACTGTTTTTT.

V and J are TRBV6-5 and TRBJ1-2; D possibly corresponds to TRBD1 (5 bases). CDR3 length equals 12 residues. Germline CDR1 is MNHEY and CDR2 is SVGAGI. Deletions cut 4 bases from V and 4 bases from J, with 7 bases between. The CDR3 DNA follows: TGTGCCAGCAGTTTCGACAGCTATGGCTACACCTTC. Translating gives CASSFDSYGYTF.

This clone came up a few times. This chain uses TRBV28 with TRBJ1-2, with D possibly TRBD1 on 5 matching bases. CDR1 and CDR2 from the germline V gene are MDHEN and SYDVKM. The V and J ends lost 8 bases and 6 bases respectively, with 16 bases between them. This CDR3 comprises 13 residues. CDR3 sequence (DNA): TGTGCCAGCGTGGCCCGGCCCAGGGATGGCTACACCTTC. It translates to CASVARPRDGYTF.

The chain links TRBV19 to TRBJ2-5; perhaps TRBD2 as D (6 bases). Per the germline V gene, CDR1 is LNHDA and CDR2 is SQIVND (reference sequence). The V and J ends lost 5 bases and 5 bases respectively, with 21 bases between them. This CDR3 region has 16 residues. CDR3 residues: CASSSTTGGVSETQYF. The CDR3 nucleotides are TGTGCCAGTAGTTCCACGACGGGCGGGGTATCGGAGACCCAGTACTTC.

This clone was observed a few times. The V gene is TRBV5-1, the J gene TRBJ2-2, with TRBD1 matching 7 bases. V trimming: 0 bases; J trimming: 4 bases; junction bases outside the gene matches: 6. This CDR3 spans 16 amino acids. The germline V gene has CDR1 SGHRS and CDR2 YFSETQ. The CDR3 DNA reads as TGCGCCAGCAGCTTGGCCGGGACAGACATCACCGGGGAGCTGTTTTTT. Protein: CASSLAGTDITGELFF.

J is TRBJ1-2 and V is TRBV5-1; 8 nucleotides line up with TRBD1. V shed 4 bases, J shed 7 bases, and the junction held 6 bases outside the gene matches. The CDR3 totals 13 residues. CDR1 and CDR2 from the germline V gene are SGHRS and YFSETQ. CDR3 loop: CASSPGQVTGYTF. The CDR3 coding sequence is TGCGCCAGCAGCCCGGGACAGGTTACTGGCTACACCTTC.

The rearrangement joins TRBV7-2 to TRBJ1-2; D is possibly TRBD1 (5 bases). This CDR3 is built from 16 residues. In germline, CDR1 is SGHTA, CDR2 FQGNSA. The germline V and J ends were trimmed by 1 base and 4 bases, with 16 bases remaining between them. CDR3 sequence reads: CASSLGGGTGGYGYTF. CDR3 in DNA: TGTGCCAGCAGCTTAGGGGGAGGAACCGGGGGCTATGGCTACACCTTC.

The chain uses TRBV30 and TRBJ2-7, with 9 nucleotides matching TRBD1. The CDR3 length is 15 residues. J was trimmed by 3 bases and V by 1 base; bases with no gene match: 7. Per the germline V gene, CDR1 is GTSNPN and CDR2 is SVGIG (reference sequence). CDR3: CAWSGAWDRVYEQYF. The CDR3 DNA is TGTGCCTGGAGTGGAGCGTGGGACAGGGTCTACGAGCAGTACTTC.

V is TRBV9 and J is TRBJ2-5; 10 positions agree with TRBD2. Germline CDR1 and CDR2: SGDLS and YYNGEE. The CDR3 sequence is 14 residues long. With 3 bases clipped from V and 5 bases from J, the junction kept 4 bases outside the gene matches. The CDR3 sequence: CASSGERGGETQYF. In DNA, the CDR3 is TGTGCCAGCAGCGGCGAGCGGGGGGGCGAGACCCAGTACTTC.

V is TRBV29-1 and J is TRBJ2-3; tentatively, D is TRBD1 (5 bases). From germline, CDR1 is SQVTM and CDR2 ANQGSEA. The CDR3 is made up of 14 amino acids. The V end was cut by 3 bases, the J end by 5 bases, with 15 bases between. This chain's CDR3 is CSVDWLDQGDTQYF. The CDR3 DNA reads TGCAGCGTTGACTGGCTAGACCAGGGAGATACGCAGTATTTT.

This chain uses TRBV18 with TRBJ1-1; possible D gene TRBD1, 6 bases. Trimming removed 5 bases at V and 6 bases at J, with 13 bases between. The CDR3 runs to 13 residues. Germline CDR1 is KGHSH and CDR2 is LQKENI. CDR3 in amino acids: CASSIQGSAEAFF. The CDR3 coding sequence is TGTGCCAGCTCAATACAGGGTAGCGCTGAAGCTTTCTTT.

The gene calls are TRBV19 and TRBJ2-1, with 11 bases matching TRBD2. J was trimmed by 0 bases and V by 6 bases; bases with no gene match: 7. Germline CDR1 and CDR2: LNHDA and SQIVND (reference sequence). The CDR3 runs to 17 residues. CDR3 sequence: CASRSPSGGISYNEQFF. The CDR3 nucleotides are TGTGCCAGTAGATCCCCTAGCGGGGGGATCTCCTACAATGAGCAGTTCTTC.

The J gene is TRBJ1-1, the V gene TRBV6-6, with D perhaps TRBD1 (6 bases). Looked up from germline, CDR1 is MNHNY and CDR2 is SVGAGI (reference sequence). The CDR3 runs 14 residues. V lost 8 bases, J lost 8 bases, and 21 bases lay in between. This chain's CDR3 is CASLHEGGIIEAFF. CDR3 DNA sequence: TGTGCCAGCCTCCATGAGGGGGGGATAATAGAAGCTTTCTTT.

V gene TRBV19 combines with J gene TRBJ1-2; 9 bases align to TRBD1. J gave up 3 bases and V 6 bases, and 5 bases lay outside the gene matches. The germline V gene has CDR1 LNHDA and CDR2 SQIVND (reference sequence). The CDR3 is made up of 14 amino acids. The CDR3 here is CASRDRDRDYGYTF. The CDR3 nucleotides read TGTGCCAGTAGGGACAGGGACAGGGACTATGGCTACACCTTC.

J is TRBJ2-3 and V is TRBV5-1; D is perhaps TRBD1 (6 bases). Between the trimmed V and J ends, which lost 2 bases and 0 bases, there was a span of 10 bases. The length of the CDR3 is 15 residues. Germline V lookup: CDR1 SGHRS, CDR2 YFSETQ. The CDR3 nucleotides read TGCGCCAGCAGCTTACAGGGACCTAGCACAGATACGCAGTATTTT. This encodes CASSLQGPSTDTQYF.

The CDR3: CASSFQAHAPSYEQYF. The CDR3 region has the DNA TGTGCCAGCAGTTTTCAGGCTCACGCACCGTCCTACGAGCAGTACTTC. The gene calls are TRBV28 and TRBJ2-7; D is uncertain. The CDR3 sequence is 16 residues long. V was clipped by 3 bases and J by 1 base, with 16 bases between them. Germline lookup yields CDR1 MDHEN and CDR2 SYDVKM.

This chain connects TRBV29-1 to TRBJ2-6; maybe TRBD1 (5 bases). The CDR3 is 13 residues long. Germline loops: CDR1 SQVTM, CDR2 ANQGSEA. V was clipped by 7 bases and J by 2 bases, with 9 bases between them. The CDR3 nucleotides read TGCAGCGGCAGGGCGGCTGGGGCCAACGTCCTGACTTTC. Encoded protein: CSGRAAGANVLTF.

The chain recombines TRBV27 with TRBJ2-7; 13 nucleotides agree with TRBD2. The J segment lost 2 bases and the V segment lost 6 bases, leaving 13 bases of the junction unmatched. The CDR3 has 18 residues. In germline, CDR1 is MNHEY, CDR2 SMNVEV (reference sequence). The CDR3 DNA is TGTGCCAGCAGCCCTACCTCTAGGGGACTAGCGGGGACCTACGAGCAGTACTTC. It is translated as CASSPTSRGLAGTYEQYF.

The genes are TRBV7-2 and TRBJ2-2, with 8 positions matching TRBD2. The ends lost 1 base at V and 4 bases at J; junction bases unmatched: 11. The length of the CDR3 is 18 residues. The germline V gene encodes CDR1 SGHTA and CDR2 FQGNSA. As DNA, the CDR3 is TGTGCCAGCAGCTTAGTGGGCGGGGGGCGCGGGGCCACCGGGGAGCTGTTTTTT. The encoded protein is CASSLVGGGRGATGELFF.

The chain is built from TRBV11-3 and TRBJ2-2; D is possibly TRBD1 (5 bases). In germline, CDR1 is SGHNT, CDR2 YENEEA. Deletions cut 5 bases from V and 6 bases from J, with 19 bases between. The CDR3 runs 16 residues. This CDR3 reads CASSQTGNGPPGELFF. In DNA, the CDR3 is TGTGCCAGCAGCCAAACAGGAAATGGTCCCCCCGGGGAGCTGTTTTTT.

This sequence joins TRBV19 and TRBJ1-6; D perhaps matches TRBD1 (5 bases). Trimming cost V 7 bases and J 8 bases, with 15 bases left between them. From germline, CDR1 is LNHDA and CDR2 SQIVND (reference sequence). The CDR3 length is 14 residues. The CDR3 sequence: CASNGRAGDSPLHF. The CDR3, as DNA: TGTGCCAGTAATGGCAGGGCCGGAGATTCACCCCTCCACTTT. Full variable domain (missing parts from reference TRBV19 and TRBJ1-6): DGGITQSPKYLFRKEGQNVTLSCEQNLNHDAMYWYRQDPGQGLRLIYYSQIVNDFQKGDIAEGYSVSREKKESFPLTVTSAQKNPTAFYLCASNGRAGDSPLHFGNGTRLTVT.

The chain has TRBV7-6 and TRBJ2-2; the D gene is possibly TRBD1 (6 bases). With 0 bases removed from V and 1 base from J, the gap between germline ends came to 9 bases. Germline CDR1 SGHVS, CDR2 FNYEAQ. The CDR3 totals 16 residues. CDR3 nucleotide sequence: TGTGCCAGCAGCTTAGCAGCAGGGGAGAACACCGGGGAGCTGTTTTTT. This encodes CASSLAAGENTGELFF. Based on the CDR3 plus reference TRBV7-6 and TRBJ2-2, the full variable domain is GAGVSQSPRYKVTKRGQDVALRCDPISGHVSLYWYRQALGQGPEFLTYFNYEAQQDKSGLPNDRFSAERPEGSISTLTIQRTEQRDSAMYRCASSLAAGENTGELFFGEGSRLTVL.

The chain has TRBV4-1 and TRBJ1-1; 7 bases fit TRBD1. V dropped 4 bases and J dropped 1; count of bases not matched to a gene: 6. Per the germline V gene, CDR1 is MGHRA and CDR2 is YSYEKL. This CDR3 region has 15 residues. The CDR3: CASSRRQGGNTEAFF. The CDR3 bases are TGCGCCAGCAGCCGGCGTCAGGGGGGGAACACTGAAGCTTTCTTT.

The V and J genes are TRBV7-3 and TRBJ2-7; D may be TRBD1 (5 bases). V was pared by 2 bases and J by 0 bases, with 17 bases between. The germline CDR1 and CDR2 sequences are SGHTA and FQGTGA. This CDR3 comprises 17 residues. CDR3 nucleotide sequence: TGTGCCAGCAGCTTAGGCGGTGCGAGCGACAGCTCCTACGAGCAGTACTTC. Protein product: CASSLGGASDSSYEQYF.

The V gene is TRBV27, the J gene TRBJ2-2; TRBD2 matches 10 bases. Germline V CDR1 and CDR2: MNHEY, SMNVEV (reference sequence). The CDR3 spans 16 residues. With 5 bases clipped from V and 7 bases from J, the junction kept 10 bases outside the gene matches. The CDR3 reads CASSLSGGISVGELFF. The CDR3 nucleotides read TGTGCCAGCAGTCTTAGCGGGGGGATTTCAGTCGGGGAGCTGTTTTTT.

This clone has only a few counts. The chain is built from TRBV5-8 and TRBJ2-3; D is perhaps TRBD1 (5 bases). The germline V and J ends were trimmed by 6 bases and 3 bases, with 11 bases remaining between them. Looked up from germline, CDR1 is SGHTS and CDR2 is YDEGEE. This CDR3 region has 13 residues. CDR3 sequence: CASNTPGTDTQYF. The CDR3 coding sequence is TGTGCCAGCAATACACCAGGGACAGATACGCAGTATTTT.